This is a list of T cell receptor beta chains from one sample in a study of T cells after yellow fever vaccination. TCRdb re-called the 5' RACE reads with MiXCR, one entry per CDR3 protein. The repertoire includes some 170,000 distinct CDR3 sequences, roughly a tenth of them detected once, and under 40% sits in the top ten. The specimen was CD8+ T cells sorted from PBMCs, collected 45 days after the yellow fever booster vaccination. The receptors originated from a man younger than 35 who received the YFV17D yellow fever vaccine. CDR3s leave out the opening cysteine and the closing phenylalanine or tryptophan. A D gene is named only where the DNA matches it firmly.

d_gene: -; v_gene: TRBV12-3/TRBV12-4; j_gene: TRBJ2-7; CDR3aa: ASSQDSDEQY
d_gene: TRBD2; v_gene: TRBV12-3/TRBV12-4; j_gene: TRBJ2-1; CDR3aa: ASSPLGLAGAGEF
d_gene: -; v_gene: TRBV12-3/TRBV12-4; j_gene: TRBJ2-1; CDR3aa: ASTSLRTRINNEQF
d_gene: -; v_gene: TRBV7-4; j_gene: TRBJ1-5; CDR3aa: ASSLRDQPQH
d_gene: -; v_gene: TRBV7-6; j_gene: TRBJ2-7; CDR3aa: ASSARDDEQY
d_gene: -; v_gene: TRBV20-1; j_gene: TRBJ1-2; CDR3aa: SARGIGTLYGYT
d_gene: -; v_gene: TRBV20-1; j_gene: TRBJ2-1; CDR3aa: SARDLGLSSYNEQF
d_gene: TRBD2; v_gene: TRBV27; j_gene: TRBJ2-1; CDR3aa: ASSERGGESLSYNEQF
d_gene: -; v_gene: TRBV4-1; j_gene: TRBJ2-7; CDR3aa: ASCPRDGSNYEQY
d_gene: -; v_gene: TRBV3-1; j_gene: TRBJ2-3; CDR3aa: ASSGRPGGHTDTQY
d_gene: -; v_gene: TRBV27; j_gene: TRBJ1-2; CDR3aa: ASSLQLGRGGYT
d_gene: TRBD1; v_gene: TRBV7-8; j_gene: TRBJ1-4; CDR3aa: ASSPGTALEKLF
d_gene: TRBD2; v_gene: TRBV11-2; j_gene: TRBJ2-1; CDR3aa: ASSFVRRGGQEQF
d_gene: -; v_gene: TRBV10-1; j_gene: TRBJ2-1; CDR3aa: ASSGTRGEQF
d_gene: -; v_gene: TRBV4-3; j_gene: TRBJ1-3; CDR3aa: ASSQDSPHGGSGNTIY
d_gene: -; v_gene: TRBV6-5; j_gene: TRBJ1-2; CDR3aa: ASRDGGDDYGYT
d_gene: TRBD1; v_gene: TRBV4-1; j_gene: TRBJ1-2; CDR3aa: ASSQDLGQTGGYGYT
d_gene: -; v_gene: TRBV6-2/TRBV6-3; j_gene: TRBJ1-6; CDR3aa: ASSHPPDGSSYNSPLH
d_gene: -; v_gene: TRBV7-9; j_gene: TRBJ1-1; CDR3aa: ASSLVEGTTEAF
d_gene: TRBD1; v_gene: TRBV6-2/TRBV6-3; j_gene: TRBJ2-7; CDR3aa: ASSRDRETYEQY
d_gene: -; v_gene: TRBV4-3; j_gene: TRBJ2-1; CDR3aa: ASSQATGGSEQF
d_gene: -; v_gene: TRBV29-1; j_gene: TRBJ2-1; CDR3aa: SVVVTTEQF
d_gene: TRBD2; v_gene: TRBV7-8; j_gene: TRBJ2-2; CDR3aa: ASSPSPSGGNTGELF
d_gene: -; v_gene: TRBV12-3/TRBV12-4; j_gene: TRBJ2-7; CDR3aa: ASTLSAGLHEQY
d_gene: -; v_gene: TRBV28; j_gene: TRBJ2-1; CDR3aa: ASSFDDSYNEQF
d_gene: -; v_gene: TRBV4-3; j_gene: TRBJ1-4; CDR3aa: ASSQGQGSYEKLF
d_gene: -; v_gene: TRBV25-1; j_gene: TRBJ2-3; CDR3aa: ASSDIRDPDTQY
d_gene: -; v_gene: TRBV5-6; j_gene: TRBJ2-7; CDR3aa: ASSVGDGPYEQY
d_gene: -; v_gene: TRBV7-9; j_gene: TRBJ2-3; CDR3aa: ASSLPSTDTQY
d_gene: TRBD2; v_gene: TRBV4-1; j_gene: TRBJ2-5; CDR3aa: ASSQVPAGGQETQY
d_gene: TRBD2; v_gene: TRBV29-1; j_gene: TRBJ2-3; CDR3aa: SVRTSGGYTDTQY
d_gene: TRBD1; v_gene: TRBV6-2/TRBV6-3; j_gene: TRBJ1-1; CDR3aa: AIRQGTTEAF
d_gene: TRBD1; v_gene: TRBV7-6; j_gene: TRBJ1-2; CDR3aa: ASSLSTGDGYT
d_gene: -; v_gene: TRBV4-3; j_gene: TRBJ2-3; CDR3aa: ASSQALPDTQY
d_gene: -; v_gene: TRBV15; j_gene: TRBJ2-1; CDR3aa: ATSRGGDSYNEQF
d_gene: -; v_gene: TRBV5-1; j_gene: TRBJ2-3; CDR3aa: ASSLTRRIEGNTQY
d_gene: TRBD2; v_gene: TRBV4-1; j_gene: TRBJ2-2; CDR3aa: ASSRLHQGLAGGIGELF
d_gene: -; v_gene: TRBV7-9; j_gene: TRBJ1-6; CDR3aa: ASSNNRDNGWAFWRMTLH